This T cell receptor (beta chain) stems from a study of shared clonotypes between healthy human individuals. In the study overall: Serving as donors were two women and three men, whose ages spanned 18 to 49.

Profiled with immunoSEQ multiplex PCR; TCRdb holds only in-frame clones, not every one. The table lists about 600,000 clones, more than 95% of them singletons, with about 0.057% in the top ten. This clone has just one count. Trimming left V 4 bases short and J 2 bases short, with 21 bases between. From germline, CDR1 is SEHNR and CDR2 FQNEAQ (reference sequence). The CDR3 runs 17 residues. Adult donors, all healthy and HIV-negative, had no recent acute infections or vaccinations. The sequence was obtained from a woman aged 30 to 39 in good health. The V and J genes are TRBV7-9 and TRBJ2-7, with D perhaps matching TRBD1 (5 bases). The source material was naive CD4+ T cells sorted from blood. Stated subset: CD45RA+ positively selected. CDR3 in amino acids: CASSSSQPQGSPYEQYF. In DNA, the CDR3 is TGTGCCAGCAGCTCCTCTCAGCCCCAGGGTTCCCCCTACGAGCAGTACTTC.